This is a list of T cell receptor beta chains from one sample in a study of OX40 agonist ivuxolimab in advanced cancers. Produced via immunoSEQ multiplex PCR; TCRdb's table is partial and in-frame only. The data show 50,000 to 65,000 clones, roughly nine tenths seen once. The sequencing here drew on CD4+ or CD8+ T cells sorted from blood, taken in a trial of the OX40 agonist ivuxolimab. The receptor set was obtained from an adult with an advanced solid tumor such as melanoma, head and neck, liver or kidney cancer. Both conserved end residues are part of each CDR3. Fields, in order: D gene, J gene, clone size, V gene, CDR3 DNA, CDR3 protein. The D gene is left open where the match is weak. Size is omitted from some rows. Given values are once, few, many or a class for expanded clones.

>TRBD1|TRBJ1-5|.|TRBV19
TGTGCCAGTAGTATCGGACAGGGGGCAGGTCAGCCCCAGCATTTT
CASSIGQGAGQPQHF
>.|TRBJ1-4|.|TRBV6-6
TGTGCCAGCAGTCAGAGAAATGAAAAACTGTTTTTT
CASSQRNEKLFF
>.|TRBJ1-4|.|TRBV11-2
TGTGCCAGCAGCCCTCAACAATCTAATGAAAAACTGTTTTTT
CASSPQQSNEKLFF
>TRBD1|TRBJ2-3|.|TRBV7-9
TGTGCCAGCAGCTCCCCCGGGCCGGGACAGGGGGCTACAGATACGCAGTATTTT
CASSSPGPGQGATDTQYF
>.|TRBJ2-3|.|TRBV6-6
TGTGCCAGCAAGGAGGGGCCAGATACGCAGTATTTT
CASKEGPDTQYF
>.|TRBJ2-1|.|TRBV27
TGTGCCAGCAGTGTCGGCAGTTACAATGAGCAGTTCTTC
CASSVGSYNEQFF
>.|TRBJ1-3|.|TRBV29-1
TGCAGCGTTGCCAGGGGAAACACCATATATTTT
CSVARGNTIYF
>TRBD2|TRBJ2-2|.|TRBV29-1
TGCAGCGTTGAAGAACCTTGGACTAGCGGGAGCGGGGAGCTGTTTTTT
CSVEEPWTSGSGELFF
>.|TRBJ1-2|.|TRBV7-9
TGTGCCAGCAGCTTAGGGGGCTTGAGCTATGGCTACACCTTC
CASSLGGLSYGYTF
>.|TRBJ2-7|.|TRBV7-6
TGTGCCAGCAGCCCAAGGCTTTTCAGTTTACAGAGCTCCTACGAGCAGTACTTC
CASSPRLFSLQSSYEQYF
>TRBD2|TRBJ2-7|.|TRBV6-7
TGTGCCAGCACTCTACCACCTCAGACTAGCCACTCCTACGAGCAGTACTTC
CASTLPPQTSHSYEQYF
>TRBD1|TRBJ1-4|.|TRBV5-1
TGCGCCAGCAGCTTAGCCCGGGACAGGGGTGAAAAACTGTTTTTT
CASSLARDRGEKLFF
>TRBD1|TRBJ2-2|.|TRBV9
TGTGCCAGCAGCGCCCAAACAGGGGACACCGGGGAGCTGTTTTTT
CASSAQTGDTGELFF
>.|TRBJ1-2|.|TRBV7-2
TGTGCCAGCAGCTTAGACAGTATGAACTATGGCTACACCTTC
CASSLDSMNYGYTF
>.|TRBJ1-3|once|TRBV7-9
TGTGCCAGCAGCCCGGTGGGTCCGCGAAACACCATATATTTT
CASSPVGPRNTIYF
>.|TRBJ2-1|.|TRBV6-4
TGTGCCAGCAGTGAGGCGGCTACATCTCGCAATGAGCAGTTCTTC
CASSEAATSRNEQFF
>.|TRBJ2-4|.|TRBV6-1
TGTGCCAGCAGTGAACTTGGCAGCCATCGAAACATTCAGTACTTC
CASSELGSHRNIQYF
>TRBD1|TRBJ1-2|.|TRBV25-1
TGTGCCAGCAGTGAAGGGACAGGGGTCATTATCGGCTACACCTTC
CASSEGTGVIIGYTF
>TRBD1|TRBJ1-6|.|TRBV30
TGTGCCTGGAGCGGCGGTCTGGGACAGGGAGATAATTCACCCCTCCACTTT
CAWSGGLGQGDNSPLHF
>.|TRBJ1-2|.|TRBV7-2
TGTGCCAGCAGCTTAGATAATTGGCCAAACTATGGCTACACCTTC
CASSLDNWPNYGYTF
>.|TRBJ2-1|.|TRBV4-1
TGCGCCAGCAGCCAAGCCAGGCACAATGAGCAGTTCTTC
CASSQARHNEQFF
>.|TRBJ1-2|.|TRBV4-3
TGCGCCAGCAGCCGATCTCCATTAAGTCTGGGAGACTATGGCTACACCTTC
CASSRSPLSLGDYGYTF
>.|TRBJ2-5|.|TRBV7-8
TGTGCCAGCAGCCCTACCGCCCCGACTATCGCAGAGACCCAGTACTTC
CASSPTAPTIAETQYF
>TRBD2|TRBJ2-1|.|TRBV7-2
TGTGCCAGCCTGGGGGGGGGCTCCTACAATGAGCAGTTCTTC
CASLGGGSYNEQFF
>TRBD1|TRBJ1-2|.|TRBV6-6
TGTGCCAGCAGTGACAGGGGAAGAGGAAACTATGGCTACACCTTC
CASSDRGRGNYGYTF
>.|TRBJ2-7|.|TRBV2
TGTGCCAGCAGTAAGAGGTGGCAGGGCGCTAGCGAGCAGTACTTC
CASSKRWQGASEQYF
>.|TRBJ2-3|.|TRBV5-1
TGCGCCAGCAGCTTGGGTGCTGATACGCAGTATTTT
CASSLGADTQYF
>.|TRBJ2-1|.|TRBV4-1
TGCGCCAGCAGCCAAGATGTTCTAGCGTTTTACAATGAGCAGTTCTTC
CASSQDVLAFYNEQFF
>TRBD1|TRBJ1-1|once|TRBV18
TGTGCCAGCTCACCCGGACAGGGCAGGACTGGGTCAGGGAACACTGAAGCTTTCTTT
CASSPGQGRTGSGNTEAFF
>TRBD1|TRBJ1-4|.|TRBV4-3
TGCGCCAGCAGCCGACCAGCAAACAGGGGGGCGGGCGAAAAACTGTTTTTT
CASSRPANRGAGEKLFF
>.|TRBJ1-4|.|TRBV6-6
TGTGCCAGCACCCCGGACAGCCTGAATGAAAAACTGTTTTTT
CASTPDSLNEKLFF
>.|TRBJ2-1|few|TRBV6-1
TGTGCCAGCAGTGAAAGCTGGGGGCGCATGTATGAGCAGTTCTTC
CASSESWGRMYEQFF
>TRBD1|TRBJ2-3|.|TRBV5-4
TGTGCCAGCAGAAGGGACAGGGCTGGAGATACGCAGTATTTT
CASRRDRAGDTQYF
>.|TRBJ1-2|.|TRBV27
TGTGCCAGCAGGGGGGGGCTCGGTGGCTACACCTTC
CASRGGLGGYTF
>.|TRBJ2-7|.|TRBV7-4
TGTGCCAGCAGCTTAGGAGGGGTGATGTCCTACGAGCAGTACTTC
CASSLGGVMSYEQYF
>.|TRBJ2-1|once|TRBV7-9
TGTGCCAGCAGCTTAGAGGCTAGGAGCTCCTACAATGAGCAGTTCTTC
CASSLEARSSYNEQFF
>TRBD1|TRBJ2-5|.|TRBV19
TGTGCCAGTAGTATAGGGACAGGGGTTGGGGAGACCCAGTACTTC
CASSIGTGVGETQYF
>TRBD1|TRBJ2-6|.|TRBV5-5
TGTGCCAGCACCATAATTGTTGGGACAGGGACAGGGGCCAACGTCCTGACTTTC
CASTIIVGTGTGANVLTF
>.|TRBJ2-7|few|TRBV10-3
TGTGCCATCAGTGGTGCAGGAGAGCAGTACTTC
CAISGAGEQYF
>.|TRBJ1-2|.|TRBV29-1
TGCAGCGAGACCCCACAGGGCTATGGCTACACCTTC
CSETPQGYGYTF
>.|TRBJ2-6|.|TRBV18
TGTGCCAGCTCACGGGAACAGGCCTCTGGGGCCAACGTCCTGACTTTC
CASSREQASGANVLTF
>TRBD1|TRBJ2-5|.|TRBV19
TGTGCCAGTAGTACAGCGACAGGGTGGGGGGAGACCCAGTACTTC
CASSTATGWGETQYF
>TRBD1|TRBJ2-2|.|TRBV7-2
TGTGCCAGCGACCCGGGACAGGGCGTCGGGGAGCTGTTTTTT
CASDPGQGVGELFF
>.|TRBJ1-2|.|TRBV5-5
TGTGCCAGCAGTCGGGTCGAATATGGCTACACCTTC
CASSRVEYGYTF
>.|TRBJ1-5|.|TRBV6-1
TGTGCCAGCAGTGAATTTTGGCAGCGCGACCAGCCCCAGCATTTT
CASSEFWQRDQPQHF
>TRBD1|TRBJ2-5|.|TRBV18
TGTGCCAGCTCAGCCATTCATGGGACAGGCCTCGAAGGGGCTCAAGAGACCCAGTACTTC
CASSAIHGTGLEGAQETQYF
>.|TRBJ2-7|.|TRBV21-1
TGTGCCAGCAGCCCGGGGACCGCCAAGCCCACCTACGAGCAGTACTTC
CASSPGTAKPTYEQYF
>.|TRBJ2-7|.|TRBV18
TGTGCCAGCTCACCAGGTGGGTACGAGCAGTACTTC
CASSPGGYEQYF
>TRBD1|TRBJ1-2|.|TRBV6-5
TGTGCCAGCAGTTTACCCTTTCGGACAGGTGTCGGGGGCTACACCTTC
CASSLPFRTGVGGYTF
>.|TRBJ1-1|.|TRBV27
TGTGCCAGCAGACCGTGGTCGCCTCCAGGGGACACTGAAGCTTTCTTT
CASRPWSPPGDTEAFF